The TCR beta chain described here comes from a study of T-cell memory formation after mild COVID-19. Germline V CDR1 and CDR2: DFQATT, SNEGSKA (reference sequence). The CDR3 runs 11 residues. Trimming took off 4 bases at V and 3 bases at J, with 6 bases between the two ends. TCRdb redid the calling of the 5' RACE reads with MiXCR, one entry per CDR3 protein. The sample shows about 440,000 distinct CDR3 sequences, about 19% of them seen only once. The TCR originated in an adult woman who had mild COVID-19 (a few samples of this study predate the infection). Cell type and time point are not known. The chain is built from TRBV20-1 and TRBJ1-1; D ambiguous. Sample: PBMCs or a T cell subset sorted from them (not recorded which). CDR3 sequence: CSATEYTEAFF. CDR3 sequence (DNA): TGCAGTGCTACCGAATACACTGAAGCTTTCTTT.